This T cell receptor beta chain was identified during a study of T cell changes during pregnancy in multiple sclerosis. Comments on this clone: At one boundary the junction diverges from the germline segment, which might be a read error.

CDR3 length: 14 amino acids. In germline, CDR1 is LNHDA, CDR2 SQIVND (reference sequence). Data came from immunoSEQ multiplex PCR; TCRdb stores just in-frame clones and leaves some out. The sample carries about 66,000 clones, about 91% recorded once. The genes are TRBV19 and TRBJ2-5; tentative D call: TRBD1 (5 bases). Sequenced material: CD8+ T cells from peripheral blood mononuclear cells, taken before pregnancy. This clonotype was sampled from a female donor with multiple sclerosis, enrolled in a pregnancy study. The CDR3 is CTSSIGAGRETQYF. CDR3 nucleotide sequence: TGTACCAGTAGTATTGGTGCAGGGCGAGAGACCCAGTACTTC.